The rows below give T cell receptor beta chains drawn from one sample of a study of Graves' ophthalmopathy and Graves' hyperthyroidism. TCRdb used MiXCR to reprocess the multiplex PCR reads, holding one entry per CDR3 protein. The sample has under 350,000 distinct CDR3 sequences; about a sixth are singletons. Sequenced sample: peripheral blood. The receptor source for this set is an adult man with Graves' ophthalmopathy. Both conserved end residues are part of each CDR3. The D gene is left open where the match is weak. Rows may omit the clone size; those that give it use once, few, many or a size class.

V gene	D gene	clone size	J gene	CDR3 DNA	CDR3 protein
TRBV6-1	NA	many	TRBJ2-4	TGTGCCAGCAGGAAAGCAGGGTCCGCCAAAAACATTCAGTACTTC	CASRKAGSAKNIQYF
TRBV20-1	NA	NA	TRBJ1-3	TGCAGTGCTACGGACGTCAGCTCTGGAAACACCATATATTTT	CSATDVSSGNTIYF
TRBV4-3	NA	many	TRBJ2-7	TGCGCCAGCAGCCAAGATCGCGTTTCCTACGAGCAGTACTTC	CASSQDRVSYEQYF
TRBV24-1	TRBD1	NA	TRBJ1-5	TGTGCCACCAGTGAACCGGGACAGGGGGACGGTCAGCCCCAGCATTTT	CATSEPGQGDGQPQHF
TRBV28	NA	NA	TRBJ2-5	TGTGCCAGCAGGAGGGGGACAAGAGAGACCCAGTACTTC	CASRRGTRETQYF
TRBV4-1	TRBD1	many	TRBJ2-2	TGCGCCAGCAAAATTCGACAGGGTGGCACCGGGGAGCTGTTTTTT	CASKIRQGGTGELFF
TRBV6-1	NA	many	TRBJ1-1	TGTGCCAGCAGTGAAGTCGAGGACACTGAAGCTTTCTTT	CASSEVEDTEAFF
TRBV9	NA	NA	TRBJ2-7	TGTGCCAGCGGAAAAACAAGACAGCCCTACGAGCAGTACTTC	CASGKTRQPYEQYF
TRBV4-2	NA	many	TRBJ2-7	TGTGCCAGCAGCCAAGCTAGCCGCCGCTCCTACGAGCAGTACTTC	CASSQASRRSYEQYF
TRBV20-1	NA	many	TRBJ2-7	TGCAGTGCAAGGGGTATCGAGCAGTACTTC	CSARGIEQYF
TRBV7-2	NA	many	TRBJ1-6	TGTGCCAGCAGCTTAGACCCGGCGACCTCCTATAATTCACCCCTCCACTTT	CASSLDPATSYNSPLHF
TRBV19	NA	many	TRBJ1-2	TGTGCCAGTAGTATTGGGCGGTATGGCTACACCTTC	CASSIGRYGYTF
TRBV19	NA	NA	TRBJ1-5	TGTGCCAGTCGCGCAGGGCTAAGCAATCAGCCCCAGCATTTT	CASRAGLSNQPQHF
TRBV10-3	TRBD1	NA	TRBJ2-7	TGTGCCATCAGCCCGGGACAGAGCCCTTACGAGCAGTACTTC	CAISPGQSPYEQYF
TRBV7-2	TRBD1	many	TRBJ2-7	TGTGCCAGCAGCCGGCTGGACAGGGGAAAGTTTAGCGAGCAGTACTTC	CASSRLDRGKFSEQYF
TRBV28	TRBD1	many	TRBJ2-7	TGTGCCAGCAGAATTGCCGGGACAGCTTCCTACGAGCAGTACTTC	CASRIAGTASYEQYF
TRBV7-8	NA	NA	TRBJ2-7	TGTGCCAGCAGTTTAGACAGGAGTACCTACGAGCAGTACTTC	CASSLDRSTYEQYF
TRBV15	TRBD1	many	TRBJ1-1	TGTGCCACCAGCCAAATGGATTGGGGGGACAGTGAAGCTTTCTTT	CATSQMDWGDSEAFF
TRBV5-1	NA	many	TRBJ1-6	TGCGCCAGCAGCTGGACGGCACAGGTCCCCCTTGGCTCCTATAATTCACCCCTCCACTTT	CASSWTAQVPLGSYNSPLHF
TRBV20-1	NA	many	TRBJ2-7	TGCAGTGCTGACCAAGCAGCTAGCTCCTACGAGCAGTACTTC	CSADQAASSYEQYF
TRBV28	TRBD1	many	TRBJ1-6	TGTGCCAGCGGGGGGGCAGGGGGCTCCTATAATTCACCCCTCCACTTT	CASGGAGGSYNSPLHF
TRBV7-2	NA	many	TRBJ1-2	TGTGCCAGCAGCTTAGCGAGCAGATACTATGGCTACACCTTC	CASSLASRYYGYTF
TRBV12-3/TRBV12-4	NA	NA	TRBJ1-5	TGTGCCAGCAGCCAATTCCAGGGCAATCAGCCCCAGCATTTT	CASSQFQGNQPQHF
TRBV28	NA	NA	TRBJ2-7	TGTGCCAGCACCTCGGTGGCGGTTCTCAACGAGCAGTACTTC	CASTSVAVLNEQYF
TRBV20-1	TRBD2	many	TRBJ2-7	TGCAGTGCCAGACCGCTCCCGGGACTAGCGGGAGTTTCGTACGAGCAGTACTTC	CSARPLPGLAGVSYEQYF
TRBV5-8	TRBD1	many	TRBJ2-7	TGTGCCAGCAGCCAGGGGGACAGGGTATCCTACGAGCAGTACTTC	CASSQGDRVSYEQYF
TRBV4-2	TRBD2	many	TRBJ2-5	TGTGCCAGCAGCCAAGTTAGCGGGGGGACGGAGACCCAGTACTTC	CASSQVSGGTETQYF
TRBV7-2	TRBD2	NA	TRBJ2-7	TGTGCCAGCAGCTCGACTGCGGGAGCCCTACACGAGCAGTACTTC	CASSSTAGALHEQYF
TRBV19	TRBD1	many	TRBJ1-5	TGTGCCACCTGGACAGGGTATAGCAATCAGCCCCAGCATTTT	CATWTGYSNQPQHF
TRBV12-3/TRBV12-4	TRBD2	many	TRBJ2-5	TGTGCCAGCAGTTTAAGCCCCCCTAGCGGGGGATTAGAGACCCAGTACTTC	CASSLSPPSGGLETQYF
TRBV6-5	NA	many	TRBJ1-1	TGTGCCAGCAGTTACTCAAAGAACACTGAAGCTTTCTTT	CASSYSKNTEAFF